The 11 T cell receptor beta chains reported below all come from one sample, sequenced in a study of TET2 disruption in CD19-targeted CAR T cells. These receptors' targets are unknown. Treatment: autologous CTL019 cells: CD19 CAR with 4-1BB and CD3 zeta domains. This table comes from immunoSEQ multiplex PCR, and its TCRdb copy is limited to in-frame clones, with some not included. The sample includes 1,500 to 2,500 clones. This sample comprised CD8+ T cells sorted from cultured blood T cells, obtained for CD19 CAR T cell therapy. These receptors all stem from a man in his 70s with chronic lymphocytic leukemia.

Notes on this clone: The read falls 3 residues short of the CDR3 end, and the missing part is taken from the germline J gene. The chain recombines TRBV6-2 or TRBV6-3 with TRBJ1-2; D call uncertain. CDR3 size: 11 residues. Per the germline V gene, CDR1 is MNHEY and CDR2 is SVGEGT. CDR3 loop: CASRYAYDYTF. The sequenced part of the CDR3 DNA is TGTGCCAGCAGGTATGCCTACGAC.

CDR3 sequence: CASSDDRSHGQYF. CDR3 bases read: TGTGCCAGCAGCGACGACAGGTCCCATGGT. The V gene is TRBV7-9, the J gene TRBJ2-4, with D perhaps TRBD1 (6 bases). Read coverage stops 3 residues before the CDR3 terminus; the germline J gene supplies the remainder. Germline values: CDR1 SEHNR, CDR2 FQNEAQ (reference sequence). The CDR3 loop spans 13 amino acids.

According to its frequency, this clone is medium-sized. The sequenced fragment ends 3 residues before the CDR3 boundary, so the rest is inferred from the germline J gene. This sequence joins TRBV7-9 and TRBJ2-4, with 10 bases identical to TRBD1. Per the germline V gene, CDR1 is SEHNR and CDR2 is FQNEAQ (reference sequence). V gave up 5 bases and J gave up 8 bases; unmatched junction bases: 9. This CDR3 contains 15 residues. CDR3 DNA, as far as it was read: TGTGCCAGCAGCACGGGACAGGGGCGGGGAGACATT. Translation: CASSTGQGRGDI. The full-length CDR3 reads as CASSTGQGRGDIQYF.

This clone is classed as medium-sized by frequency. The read ends 3 residues early relative to the CDR3; the germline J gene fills the gap. This chain connects TRBV19 to TRBJ1-2, with D unclear. The CDR3 is made up of 12 amino acids. Germline CDR1 is LNHDA and CDR2 is SQIVND (reference sequence). The CDR3 reads CASSTPTRDYTF. The CDR3 DNA, read in part, is TGTGCCAGTAGTACCCCCACAAGAGAC.

Concerning this clone: The missing CDR3 end, 3 residues past where the read stops, is filled in from the germline J gene. The rearrangement joins TRBV4-1 to TRBJ1-3; 11 nucleotides agree with TRBD1. Germline CDR1 MGHRA, CDR2 YSYEKL. CDR3 length: 18 amino acids. Losses at the gene ends were 3 bases for V and 5 bases for J; bases not matched to a gene: 12. This CDR3 reads CASSQTGTGGTYRNTIYF. The CDR3 DNA, read in part, is TGCGCCAGCAGCCAGACCGGGACAGGGGGAACCTATAGAAACACC.

This clone is classed as medium-sized (0.01 to 0.1%) by frequency. Read coverage stops 3 residues before the CDR3 terminus; the germline J gene supplies the remainder. V gene TRBV7-6 combines with J gene TRBJ2-1; D is unclear. CDR3 length: 13 residues. The V gene's germline CDR1 is SGHVS and CDR2 FNYEAQ. Trimming cost V 1 base and J 5 bases, with 6 bases left between them. CDR3 DNA, as far as it was read: TGTGCCAGCAGCTTAGAACTAAACAATGAG. It codes for CASSLELNNE. The CDR3 reads in full as CASSLELNNEQFF.

As regards this clone: The read ends 3 residues early relative to the CDR3; the germline J gene fills the gap. J is TRBJ1-1 and V is TRBV18, with D perhaps TRBD1 (5 bases). Germline V gene lookup returns CDR1 KGHSH and CDR2 LQKENI. This CDR3 spans 17 amino acids. The sequenced CDR3 bases are TGTGCCAGCTCACCACGCTTCCGCGGGGGGGAGGCAGATACG. It yields the protein CASSPRFRGGEADT. The CDR3 in full is CASSPRFRGGEADTAFF.

This clone is called medium-sized (0.01 to 0.1%) based on its frequency. The CDR3 loop reads CSARALGQGPGANVLTF. CDR3 bases read: TGCAGTGCTAGGGCCCTAGGACAGGGCCCTGGGGCCAACGTC. This rearrangement joins TRBV20-1 to TRBJ2-6, with 8 bases identical to TRBD1. The CDR3 end falls 3 residues outside the read, so it is completed with the germline J gene. The CDR3 covers 17 residues. CDR1 is DFQATT, CDR2 SNEGSKA, per germline (reference sequence). V lost 3 bases, J lost 2 bases, and 9 bases stayed unmatched.

Notes on this clone: The read comes to an end 3 residues before the CDR3 does, leaving the germline J gene to fill in the end. The chain carries TRBV7-7 and TRBJ1-2, with TRBD1 matching 9 bases. The CDR3 runs 18 residues. The germline V gene encodes CDR1 SSHAT and CDR2 FNYEAQ (reference sequence). The CDR3 loop is CASSFRDRDKGSSYDYTF. The CDR3 DNA, read in part, is TGTGCCAGCAGCTTCCGGGACAGGGATAAGGGGAGCTCCTACGAC. Filled out from reference TRBV7-7 and TRBJ1-2, the complete variable domain reads GAGVSQSPRYKVTKRGQDVTLRCDPISSHATLYWYQQALGQGPEFLTYFNYEAQPDKSGLPSDRFSAERPEGSISTLTIQRTEQRDSAMYRCASSFRDRDKGSSYDYTFGSGTRLTVV.

A remark on this clone: The read ends 3 residues shy of where the CDR3 ends; the end is completed using the germline J gene. The J gene is TRBJ2-3, the V gene TRBV12-3 or TRBV12-4; D perhaps matches TRBD1 (6 bases). The CDR3 length is 15 residues. Trimming shortened V by 6 bases and J by 0 bases, and 13 bases separated the two germline ends. CDR3 amino acids: CASSQWGTSTDTQYF. Incomplete CDR3 DNA: TGTGCCAGCAGCCAATGGGGGACAAGCACAGATACG.

A note on this clone: The read finishes 3 residues shy of the CDR3 end, and the germline J gene is used to complete it. The chain links TRBV19 to TRBJ1-2; D gene unclear. Germline CDR1 reads LNHDA; CDR2 reads SQIVND (reference sequence). The CDR3 runs 13 residues. Partial CDR3 DNA: TGTGCCAGTAGTTGGTTGATGGCAGATACC. It encodes CASSWLMADT. The entire CDR3 reads CASSWLMADTYTF.